The 25 T cell receptor beta chains given below trace back to one sample, sequenced in a study of PD-1 blockade in mismatch repair-deficient tumors. Time point: 10-day in vitro stimulation with candidate neoantigen peptide 6. No antigen has been assigned to these receptors. This table comes from immunoSEQ multiplex PCR, and its TCRdb copy is limited to in-frame clones, with some not included. Of about 15,000 clones listed, about 86% are singletons. Sample: cells cultured in vitro, taken from a patient treated with pembrolizumab. The receptors were sampled from an adult with mismatch repair-deficient cancer.

This clone has just a few counts. The J gene is TRBJ2-1, the V gene TRBV5-8, with D perhaps assigned TRBD1 or TRBD2 (5 bases each). This CDR3 is built from 15 residues. CDR1 SGHTS and CDR2 YDEGEE come from the germline V gene. With 4 bases removed from V and 5 bases from J, the gap between germline ends came to 16 bases. The CDR3: CASSPGAGDHNEQFF. CDR3 nucleotides: TGTGCCAGCAGCCCCGGGGCTGGGGACCACAATGAGCAGTTCTTC. The full variable domain, in which reference TRBV5-8 and TRBJ2-1 provide the parts outside the CDR3, is EAGVTQSPTHLIKTRGQQATLRCSPISGHTSVYWYQQALGLGLQFLLWYDEGEERNRGNFPPRFSGRQFPNYSSELNVNALELEDSALYLCASSPGAGDHNEQFFGPGTRLTVL.

The J gene is TRBJ1-2, the V gene TRBV7-9, with 7 positions matching TRBD1. V was pared by 5 bases and J by 1 base, with 7 bases of the junction left unmatched. Per the germline V gene, CDR1 is SEHNR and CDR2 is FQNEAQ (reference sequence). CDR3 size: 15 residues. CDR3 bases: TGTGCCAGCAGCCCCCGGACAGGAATTAACTATGGCTACACCTTC. Its translation is CASSPRTGINYGYTF.

The chain combines TRBV11-2 with TRBJ1-1; D gene unclear. Germline-derived CDR1 and CDR2 are SGHAT and FQNNGV. The CDR3 length is 13 residues. Trimming pared 1 base from V and 12 bases from J, leaving 15 bases between. The CDR3: CASSLVRGLETFF. In DNA, the CDR3 is TGTGCCAGCAGCTTAGTACGTGGGCTCGAGACTTTCTTT.

This clone was seen only a few times. The chain links TRBV5-1 to TRBJ2-7; unclear D gene. The CDR3 loop spans 12 amino acids. Germline CDR1 is SGHRS and CDR2 is YFSETQ. V was pared by 4 bases and J by 3 bases, with 8 bases between. CDR3 amino acids: CASSPLGYEQYF. The CDR3 region has the DNA TGCGCCAGCAGCCCCCTGGGCTACGAGCAGTACTTC.

This chain joins TRBV18 and TRBJ1-1; D remains unclear. This CDR3 spans 15 amino acids. The germline V and J ends were trimmed by 6 bases and 0 bases, with 14 bases remaining between them. In germline, CDR1 is KGHSH, CDR2 LQKENI. The CDR3 protein is CASSRVSEMNTEAFF. CDR3 nucleotide sequence: TGTGCCAGCTCGCGCGTATCAGAGATGAACACTGAAGCTTTCTTT.

The V call is TRBV28, the J call TRBJ2-7; D gene ambiguous. Deletions cut 5 bases from V and 8 bases from J, with 16 bases between. The CDR3 spans 13 residues. In germline, CDR1 is MDHEN, CDR2 SYDVKM. DNA for the CDR3: TGTGCCAGCAGTCTACCCCAAACTCGACAGCAGTACTTC. It yields the protein CASSLPQTRQQYF.

With respect to this clone: A read error may account for a junction end that differs from germline. The V call is TRBV7-4, the J call TRBJ1-2; maybe TRBD1 (5 bases). The CDR3 spans 14 residues. The germline CDR1 and CDR2 sequences are SGHVT and SQSDAQ. CDR3 in amino acids: CASSPGGGMLGRYF. CDR3 nucleotides: TGTGCCAGCAGCCCGGGGGGAGGCATGCTGGGGAGGTACTTC.

The chain couples TRBV30 to TRBJ2-7; 12 bases align to TRBD2. This CDR3 is built from 14 residues. V dropped 3 bases and J dropped 3; count of bases not matched to a gene: 3. Germline-derived CDR1 and CDR2 are GTSNPN and SVGIG (reference sequence). In DNA, the CDR3 is TGTGCCTGGAGCCGACTAGCGGGGGACTACGAGCAGTACTTC. Protein: CAWSRLAGDYEQYF.

This chain joins TRBV5-1 and TRBJ2-2; no definite D call. Germline CDR1 is SGHRS and CDR2 is YFSETQ. The CDR3 contains 13 residues. Trimming took 4 bases from V and 1 from J, leaving 5 bases between them. The CDR3 nucleotides are TGCGCCAGCAGCCAGTGGAACACCGGGGAGCTGTTTTTT. Translating gives CASSQWNTGELFF.

The V gene is TRBV6-1, the J gene TRBJ2-7; 8 bases line up with TRBD2. Germline V gives CDR1 MNHNS, CDR2 SASEGT. This CDR3 comprises 15 residues. The V and J ends lost 7 bases and 2 bases, in that order; junction bases with no gene match: 10. The CDR3 DNA reads as TGTGCCAGCACGAGGCAACTAGCGGACACCTACGAGCAGTACTTC. Translated, it gives CASTRQLADTYEQYF.

This chain links TRBV5-1 with TRBJ1-4; perhaps TRBD1 as D (5 bases). Trimming removed 4 bases at V and 5 bases at J, with 18 bases between. The germline V gene has CDR1 SGHRS and CDR2 YFSETQ. CDR3 length: 16 amino acids. This CDR3 reads CASSLGAGRKNEKLFF. The CDR3 DNA reads as TGCGCCAGCAGCCTGGGCGCGGGACGGAAAAATGAAAAACTGTTTTTT.

The chain links TRBV9 to TRBJ2-3, with D hard to call. Trimming pared 7 bases from V and 0 bases from J, leaving 6 bases between. Looked up from germline, CDR1 is SGDLS and CDR2 is YYNGEE. The CDR3 covers 12 residues. CDR3 DNA sequence: TGTGCCAGCGGTCTTAGCACAGATACGCAGTATTTT. It translates to CASGLSTDTQYF.

The rearrangement uses TRBV6-5 and TRBJ2-7, with 14 bases matching TRBD2. CDR3 size: 14 residues. V lost 7 bases and J lost 6; bases outside the gene matches: 5. CDR1 and CDR2 from the germline V gene are MNHEY and SVGAGI. The CDR3 reads CASKTGLAGVEQYF. Here the CDR3 DNA reads TGTGCCAGCAAAACGGGACTAGCGGGAGTCGAGCAGTACTTC.

The chain employs TRBV5-1 and TRBJ1-2, with TRBD1 as a possible D gene (6 bases). V gave up 0 bases and J gave up 0 bases, with 6 bases separating them. The CDR3 runs 14 residues. CDR1 SGHRS and CDR2 YFSETQ come from the germline V gene. The CDR3 spells CASSLGTANYGYTF. DNA of the CDR3: TGCGCCAGCAGCTTGGGGACAGCTAACTATGGCTACACCTTC.

V usage is TRBV10-1 and J usage is TRBJ2-1; D is perhaps TRBD2 (7 bases). In germline, CDR1 is WNHNN, CDR2 SYGVQD (reference sequence). The CDR3 runs to 15 residues. V was clipped by 6 bases and J by 4 bases, with 16 bases between them. The CDR3 spells CASSPASGQYNEQFF. CDR3 bases: TGCGCCAGCAGCCCCGCTAGCGGACAGTACAATGAGCAGTTCTTC.

J is TRBJ2-2 and V is TRBV27; D is unresolved. From germline, CDR1 is MNHEY and CDR2 SMNVEV (reference sequence). Trimming took off 3 bases at V and 4 bases at J, with 12 bases between the two ends. The CDR3 spans 15 residues. CDR3 sequence: CASSLVLGPTGELFF. The CDR3 DNA reads as TGTGCCAGCAGTTTGGTATTGGGCCCCACCGGGGAGCTGTTTTTT.

V and J are TRBV28 and TRBJ1-5; TRBD1 aligns across 7 bases. CDR1 and CDR2 (germline): MDHEN, SYDVKM. Germline trimming cut 4 bases from V and 0 bases from J; bases unmatched to any gene: 9. CDR3 length equals 17 residues. The CDR3 nucleotides are TGTGCCAGCAGTTCTACACAGGGGCCATATAGCAATCAGCCCCAGCATTTT. Its protein product is CASSSTQGPYSNQPQHF.

J is TRBJ2-7 and V is TRBV9, with D perhaps assigned TRBD1 or TRBD2 (6 bases each). V lost 4 bases and J lost 6, with 20 bases in between. In germline, CDR1 is SGDLS, CDR2 YYNGEE. The CDR3 has 15 residues. Written as DNA, the CDR3 is TGTGCCAGCAGCCTCAATGGGGGCGAGGGGGGCGAGCAGTACTTC. Residues: CASSLNGGEGGEQYF.

Written as DNA, the CDR3 is TGCAGCGTTGATCCAGGGAACACTGAAGCTTTCTTT. It specifies CSVDPGNTEAFF. The V call is TRBV29-1, the J call TRBJ1-1, with unresolved D. CDR3 size: 12 residues. V was shortened by 3 bases and J by 1 base, with 6 bases between the two germline ends. The V gene's germline CDR1 is SQVTM and CDR2 ANQGSEA.

The chain links TRBV4-1 to TRBJ2-5; 12 bases fit TRBD2. The CDR3 covers 19 residues. V trimming: 4 bases; J trimming: 2 bases; junction bases outside the gene matches: 14. Germline V gene data show CDR1 as MGHRA and CDR2 as YSYEKL. The CDR3, as DNA: TGCGCCAGCAGCCCCCGGACAGGCCGACTAGCGGGGGTTCAAGAGACCCAGTACTTC. This codes for CASSPRTGRLAGVQETQYF.

The CDR3, as DNA: TGTGCCAGCAGTTCTAGCGGGAGGGTCAATGAGCAGTTCTTC. It encodes CASSSSGRVNEQFF. The genes are TRBV2 and TRBJ2-1, with 12 bases that match TRBD2. CDR1 is SNHLY and CDR2 is FYNNEI in the germline V gene. V gave up 5 bases and J gave up 6 bases; unmatched junction bases: 2. The CDR3 covers 14 residues.

The chain carries TRBV5-1 and TRBJ2-5; D not certain. The germline gives CDR1 SGHRS, CDR2 YFSETQ. The CDR3 length is 13 residues. The ends were cut back, 7 bases at V and 0 bases at J, with 10 bases in the middle. CDR3 protein: CASAPTYQETQYF. CDR3 DNA sequence: TGCGCCAGCGCTCCTACGTACCAAGAGACCCAGTACTTC.

The chain recombines TRBV6-6 with TRBJ1-4; TRBD1 agrees at 7 bases. Trimming at V came to 2 bases and at J to 4 bases, leaving 1 base not matched to a gene. The CDR3 runs to 14 residues. CDR1 MNHNY and CDR2 SVGAGI come from the germline V gene (reference sequence). DNA of the CDR3: TGTGCCAGCAGTTACACAGGGGATAATGAAAAACTGTTTTTT. Translation gives CASSYTGDNEKLFF.

The chain recombines TRBV18 with TRBJ1-1; a weak D match, TRBD1 (5 bases). The germline gives CDR1 KGHSH, CDR2 LQKENI. This CDR3 comprises 15 residues. Trimming pared 2 bases from V and 1 base from J, leaving 11 bases between. For the CDR3, the DNA is TGTGCCAGCTCACCAATGACAGTAACGAACACTGAAGCTTTCTTT. Translated, it gives CASSPMTVTNTEAFF.

The chain carries TRBV2 and TRBJ2-7; D is unclear. The CDR3 is 11 amino acids. V dropped 4 bases and J dropped 2 bases, with 3 bases sitting between them. CDR1 is SNHLY, CDR2 FYNNEI, per germline. The CDR3, as DNA: TGTGCCAGCAGTGTCGCCTACGAGCAGTACTTC. It codes for CASSVAYEQYF. Looking up the rest from reference TRBV2 and TRBJ2-7 gives the full variable domain: EPEVTQTPSHQVTQMGQEVILRCVPISNHLYFYWYRQILGQKVEFLVSFYNNEISEKSEIFDDQFSVERPDGSNFTLKIRSTKLEDSAMYFCASSVAYEQYFGPGTRLTVT.